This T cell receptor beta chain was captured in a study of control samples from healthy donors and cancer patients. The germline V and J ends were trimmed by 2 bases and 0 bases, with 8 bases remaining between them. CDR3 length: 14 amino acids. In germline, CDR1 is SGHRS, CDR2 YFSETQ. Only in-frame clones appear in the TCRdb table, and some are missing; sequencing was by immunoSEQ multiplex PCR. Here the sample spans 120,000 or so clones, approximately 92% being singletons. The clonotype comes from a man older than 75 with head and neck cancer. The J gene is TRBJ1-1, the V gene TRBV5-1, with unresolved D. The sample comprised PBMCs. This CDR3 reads CASSFVQMNTEAFF. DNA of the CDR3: TGCGCCAGCAGCTTTGTTCAAATGAACACTGAAGCTTTCTTT. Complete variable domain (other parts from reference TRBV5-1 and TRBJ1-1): KAGVTQTPRYLIKTRGQQVTLSCSPISGHRSVSWYQQTPGQGLQFLFEYFSETQRNKGNFPGRFSGRQFSNSRSEMNVSTLELGDSALYLCASSFVQMNTEAFFGQGTRLTVV.